A selection of T cell receptor beta chains follows, all from one sample in a study of spatial heterogeneity in lung cancer. TCRdb recomputed calls from the 5' RACE reads with MiXCR, one row per CDR3 protein. The data contain tens of thousands of distinct CDR3 sequences, 5% to 6.5% of them singletons. Sequenced here: PBMCs, sampled at surgery. These receptors came from a female donor with early-stage non-small cell lung cancer. Each CDR3 is given with its conserved first and last residue. The order of the fields is J gene, V gene, D gene, CDR3 protein. D genes are given only for firm matches.

>TRBJ1-4|TRBV7-9|.
CASSLFGNEKLFF
>TRBJ1-1|TRBV6-5|TRBD1
CASSSSQGGVNTEAFF
>TRBJ2-5|TRBV5-1|.
CASSSGTTQETQYF
>TRBJ2-7|TRBV6-1|.
CASRSRTVVFSQYF
>TRBJ2-3|TRBV4-1|TRBD2
CASSQETGPGLAGGREPSDTQYF
>TRBJ2-7|TRBV10-2|.
CASSEGWGTGAYF
>TRBJ2-7|TRBV5-4|.
CASSLVGGREQYF
>TRBJ1-5|TRBV11-2|.
CASSFGSDQPQHF
>TRBJ2-3|TRBV4-2|.
CASSPAGGGADTQYF
>TRBJ1-3|TRBV7-3|.
CASSFRTTIYF
>TRBJ2-6|TRBV5-1|.
CASSLEGGSGANVLTF
>TRBJ2-1|TRBV6-1|TRBD1
CASSEEGQGIGEQFF
>TRBJ1-1|TRBV4-2|.
CASSQVGTEAFF
>TRBJ2-1|TRBV20-1|TRBD2
CSSGTGTSGGNEQFF
>TRBJ2-5|TRBV29-1|.
CSGGFYATLGASETQYF
>TRBJ2-1|TRBV29-1|.
CSVRIFSVSEQFF
>TRBJ1-1|TRBV2|TRBD1
CASFKGGTAMNTEAFF
>TRBJ1-2|TRBV2|.
CATRQDIAGYGYTF
>TRBJ1-2|TRBV29-1|.
CSVLEALANYGYTF
>TRBJ2-3|TRBV20-1|TRBD2
CSAKSGGSSTDTQYF
>TRBJ1-5|TRBV2|TRBD1
CASRQGQNQPQHF
>TRBJ1-1|TRBV3-1|.
CASSRNGRTEAFF
>TRBJ1-6|TRBV11-2|TRBD1
CASSPGQGGNSPLHF
>TRBJ2-5|TRBV4-1|.
CASSQLLQGLQQETQYF
>TRBJ1-2|TRBV27|TRBD1
CASRRRDRNYGYTF
>TRBJ2-1|TRBV5-1|TRBD1
CASSLLQGDEQFF
>TRBJ1-1|TRBV10-3|.
CAISKNGATEAFF
>TRBJ1-1|TRBV5-5|.
CASSLMGAGTEAFF
>TRBJ2-3|TRBV7-3|.
CASSSQGSADTQYF
>TRBJ1-2|TRBV19|.
CASSIDQGLYGYTF
>TRBJ2-3|TRBV3-1|.
CASSLESFITDTQYF
>TRBJ1-2|TRBV29-1|.
CSVNPRLSGYGYTF
>TRBJ1-6|TRBV27|.
CASAVLDTNSPLHF
>TRBJ2-7|TRBV3-1|.
CASSQEGFGSREQYF
>TRBJ1-6|TRBV12-3/TRBV12-4|.
CASSRYRDGSPLHF
>TRBJ1-5|TRBV20-1|.
CSASPRGNQPQHF
>TRBJ1-4|TRBV30|.
CAWSVPALNEKLFF
>TRBJ2-2|TRBV20-1|TRBD2
CSALGLAGGRTGELFF
>TRBJ2-5|TRBV2|.
CASSEQGFAGSGTQYF
>TRBJ2-1|TRBV20-1|TRBD2
CSARAGTSGGYNEQFF
>TRBJ2-7|TRBV6-1|TRBD2
CASSEALAGGRQYF
>TRBJ2-7|TRBV30|.
CAWEPGTSFGEQYF
>TRBJ2-1|TRBV20-1|.
CSVPPHGSYNEQFF
>TRBJ1-2|TRBV27|.
CASSLAGHYSNSPYGYTF
>TRBJ1-1|TRBV7-8|.
CASSLALRAGSEAFF
>TRBJ1-5|TRBV3-1|.
CASSQEMGRGREQPQHF
>TRBJ2-6|TRBV6-6|.
CASSYRRDTSQGANVLTF
>TRBJ1-2|TRBV5-6|TRBD1
CASSLWDRPNYGYTF
>TRBJ1-1|TRBV2|.
CASTRAVFEAFF
>TRBJ2-2|TRBV15|TRBD2
CATSRDTLQGLLGFTGELFF
>TRBJ2-1|TRBV20-1|TRBD2
CSAREKLAGGPFF
>TRBJ2-7|TRBV19|.
CASGPAGREQYF
>TRBJ2-1|TRBV5-4|.
CASSLVGSGSYNEQFF
>TRBJ2-7|TRBV12-3/TRBV12-4|TRBD2
CASSPPGLAGPYEQYF